These 5 T cell receptor beta chains share one sample of origin, sequenced in a study of post-analysis software for immune sequencing data (dated by TCRdb to the mid-2010s). These receptors are not linked to any known antigen. Overall study outcomes, separate from this receptor: Four to six TRBV segments, including TRBV5-6, TRBV5-1 and TRBV20-1, were significantly more frequent in patients than controls.

The protocol used for the library was PCR. Sequencing used an Illumina HiSeq 2500. To reduce PCR and sequencing biases, unique molecular identifiers were built into the TCR beta cDNA libraries. TCRdb trimmed the raw reads at Q25, called clones with MiXCR and kept productive beta chains. For every CDR3 protein sequence, its rows merge into one entry that carries the most common genes and DNA. The sample data list around 770,000 distinct CDR3 sequences, and around 45% of these were observed just once. The leading ten clones occupy approximately 4.4% of the sample. The source material was blood. The receptors were gathered from a girl under 18 with multiple sclerosis.

This clonotype was found a few times. The chain couples TRBV28 to TRBJ2-5; D gene unclear. The closer fit of TRBJ2-7 to the DNA end suggests the J call may be wrong. CDR1 is MDHEN, CDR2 SYDVKM, per germline. CDR3 size: 14 residues. The DNA of the CDR3 is TGTGCCAGCTTACACGGAGATTTCCCCTACGAGCAGTACTTC. This gives the protein CASLHGDFPYEQYF.

This chain uses TRBV13 with TRBJ2-4; 7 nucleotides agree with TRBD2. The CDR3 has 12 residues. The ends lost 3 bases at V and 13 bases at J; junction bases unmatched: 6. CDR1 is PRHDT and CDR2 is FYEKMQ in the germline V gene (reference sequence). The CDR3 is CASSFRGSWQYF. In DNA, the CDR3 is TGTGCCAGCAGCTTTCGCGGGAGTTGGCAGTACTTC.

This clonotype was counted once. In nucleotides, the CDR3 is TGTGCCAGCAGTTTCCCGCTAGCGGGTAATGGCAATGAGCAGTTCTTC. This translates into CASSFPLAGNGNEQFF. The chain uses TRBV12-3 or TRBV12-4 and TRBJ2-1, with 8 bases fitting TRBD2. The CDR3 loop spans 16 amino acids. Trimming cost V 3 bases and J 6 bases; bases outside gene matches: 10.

This clonotype has just one count. The V gene is TRBV7-6, the J gene TRBJ2-1; possibly TRBD1 or TRBD2 for D (5 bases each). V was trimmed by 4 bases and J by 9 bases, leaving 16 bases between them. CDR1 is SGHVS and CDR2 is FNYEAQ in the germline V gene. This CDR3 region has 14 residues. The CDR3 sequence is CASSSGTSTSEQFF. CDR3 DNA sequence: TGTGCCAGCAGCTCTGGGACGAGCACCAGTGAGCAGTTCTTC.

This chain links TRBV27 with TRBJ1-5, with 8 bases aligning to TRBD1. Trimming took 4 bases from V and 6 from J; bases not matched to a gene: 5. Germline-derived CDR1 and CDR2 are MNHEY and SMNVEV (reference sequence). There are 14 residues in the CDR3. CDR3 nucleotides: TGTGCCAGCAGTTCACGACAGGGGACTCAGCCCCAGCATTTT. Translation gives CASSSRQGTQPQHF.